The 23 T cell receptor beta chains given below trace back to one sample, sequenced in a study of blood T cell repertoires in COVID-19. Produced via immunoSEQ multiplex PCR; TCRdb's table is partial and in-frame only. This table holds about 94,000 clones, around 90% found once. Sequencing used peripheral blood. These TCRs come from a woman aged 80 or older with acute or convalescent COVID-19.

The rearrangement joins TRBV12-3 or TRBV12-4 to TRBJ2-7; TRBD2 is a possible D gene (7 bases). Trimming cost V 8 bases and J 13 bases, with 24 bases left between them. The CDR3 is 13 amino acids. For the CDR3, the DNA is TGTGCCAGCTTATTAGGGGGGGGGTATACCCCTTACTTC. It yields the protein CASLLGGGYTPYF.

V and J are TRBV7-2 and TRBJ1-1; possible D gene TRBD1, 6 bases. The CDR3 runs 14 residues. V lost 4 bases to trimming and J lost 4 bases, with 13 bases between them. Germline V lookup: CDR1 SGHTA, CDR2 FQGNSA. This CDR3 is CASSSQGGVTEAFF. For the CDR3, the DNA is TGTGCCAGCAGCTCACAGGGTGGCGTCACTGAAGCTTTCTTT.

J is TRBJ2-3 and V is TRBV7-2; 13 bases are a match to TRBD2. CDR3 length equals 18 residues. Losses at the gene ends were 5 bases for V and 4 bases for J; bases not matched to a gene: 12. The germline gives CDR1 SGHTA, CDR2 FQGNSA. CDR3 sequence (DNA): TGTGCCAGCAGCAGACTAGCGGGGGGACGCCACTTCCCAGATACGCAGTATTTT. It encodes CASSRLAGGRHFPDTQYF.

This sequence joins TRBV12-5 and TRBJ1-5; D call uncertain. This CDR3 has 12 residues. V was clipped by 6 bases and J by 3 bases, with 6 bases between them. CDR1 is LGHNT, CDR2 FRNRAP, per germline. CDR3 nucleotide sequence: TGTGCTAGTGGCCGGGACAATCAGCCCCAGCATTTT. Protein: CASGRDNQPQHF. Full variable domain (outside the CDR3, taken from reference TRBV12-5 and TRBJ1-5): DARVTQTPRHKVTEMGQEVTMRCQPILGHNTVFWYRQTMMQGLELLAYFRNRAPLDDSGMPKDRFSAEMPDATLATLKIQPSEPRDSAVYFCASGRDNQPQHFGDGTRLSIL.

The genes are TRBV19 and TRBJ1-1; 9 bases are a match to TRBD1. The V segment lost 7 bases and the J segment 4 bases; nucleotides outside the gene matches: 7. The CDR3 consists of 14 residues. Germline assignment: CDR1 LNHDA and CDR2 SQIVND (reference sequence). The CDR3 bases are TGTGCCAGTAATAAAGGGACAGGGCTCACTGAAGCTTTCTTT. This translates into CASNKGTGLTEAFF. Using reference TRBV19 and TRBJ1-1 for the parts outside the CDR3, the full variable domain is DGGITQSPKYLFRKEGQNVTLSCEQNLNHDAMYWYRQDPGQGLRLIYYSQIVNDFQKGDIAEGYSVSREKKESFPLTVTSAQKNPTAFYLCASNKGTGLTEAFFGQGTRLTVV.

The chain is built from TRBV30 and TRBJ1-4; D may be TRBD1 (5 bases). The CDR3 has 14 residues. Trimming left V 3 bases short and J 0 bases short, with 8 bases between. Germline CDR1 and CDR2: GTSNPN and SVGIG (reference sequence). CDR3 coding DNA: TGTGCCTGGAGGGGCAGGGCAACTAATGAAAAACTGTTTTTT. Protein sequence: CAWRGRATNEKLFF.

The J gene is TRBJ1-6, the V gene TRBV6-5, with D maybe TRBD1 (5 bases). The V gene's germline CDR1 is MNHEY and CDR2 SVGAGI. Trimming removed 7 bases at V and 15 bases at J, with 16 bases between. The CDR3 is 12 residues long. CDR3 in DNA: TGTGCCAGCACCTCGGGGGGGGAGCTCCTCCACTTT. Its protein is CASTSGGELLHF.

The chain links TRBV19 to TRBJ2-3; TRBD2 matches at 10 bases. Germline lookup yields CDR1 LNHDA and CDR2 SQIVND (reference sequence). J was trimmed by 12 bases and V by 6 bases; bases with no gene match: 6. This CDR3 contains 12 residues. CDR3 sequence reads: CASSATSGIQYF. CDR3 in DNA: TGTGCCAGTAGCGCTACTAGCGGGATTCAGTATTTT.

The V call is TRBV7-3, the J call TRBJ1-1, with D possibly being TRBD1 (5 bases). Germline CDR1 reads SGHTA; CDR2 reads FQGTGA. V lost 1 base, J lost 4 bases, and 7 bases lay in between. This CDR3 region has 13 residues. As DNA, the CDR3 is TGTGCCAGCAGCTTAAGAACAGGCACTGAAGCTTTCTTT. It is translated as CASSLRTGTEAFF.

The J gene is TRBJ2-3, the V gene TRBV6-4; D is undetermined. The length of the CDR3 is 13 residues. CDR1 is MRHNA and CDR2 is SNTAGT in the germline V gene. V gave up 3 bases and J gave up 4 bases, with 8 bases separating them. The CDR3 nucleotides read TGTGCCAGCAGTGATGGCTCCTCAGATACGCAGTATTTT. Its translation is CASSDGSSDTQYF.

The rearrangement uses TRBV6-6 and TRBJ1-1, with 8 bases matching TRBD1. The germline CDR1 and CDR2 sequences are MNHNY and SVGAGI (reference sequence). The CDR3 loop spans 14 amino acids. The V gene end was trimmed by 7 bases and the J gene end by 5 bases; junction bases not matched to a gene: 9. In DNA, the CDR3 is TGTGCCAGCACCTACCGGGACAGGCGGACTGAAGCTTTCTTT. Residues: CASTYRDRRTEAFF.

This clone was seen just once. CDR3 in DNA: TGTGCCAGCAGCTTAGGGGTGGGACATCCGAATCTGGGCACTGAAGCTTTCTTT. The encoded protein is CASSLGVGHPNLGTEAFF. The V and J genes are TRBV7-2 and TRBJ1-1; a weak D match, TRBD1 (6 bases). Looked up from germline, CDR1 is SGHTA and CDR2 is FQGNSA. Trimming stripped 1 base from V and 4 bases from J, with 22 bases between. The CDR3 covers 18 residues.

The chain recombines TRBV5-1 with TRBJ2-2; no reliable D call. The CDR3 runs to 15 residues. Germline CDR1 is SGHRS and CDR2 is YFSETQ. The V gene lost 0 bases and the J gene lost 5 bases, with 11 bases spanning the gap. For the CDR3, the DNA is TGCGCCAGCAGCTTGGGTTCGATTCGGACCGGGGAGCTGTTTTTT. Translated: CASSLGSIRTGELFF.

This chain connects TRBV7-2 to TRBJ1-1, with 7 nucleotides matching TRBD1. The ends lost 5 bases at V and 10 bases at J; junction bases unmatched: 13. Germline CDR1 and CDR2: SGHTA and FQGNSA. The CDR3 is 14 residues long. The CDR3 DNA follows: TGTGCCAGCAGCCCTCTCCGGGACAGATCTGGAGCTTTCTTT. Its translation: CASSPLRDRSGAFF.

The rearrangement joins TRBV6-2 or TRBV6-3 to TRBJ1-2; D is undetermined. The CDR3 loop spans 12 amino acids. Between the trimmed V and J ends, which lost 2 bases and 2 bases, there was a span of 3 bases. Germline V gene data show CDR1 as MNHEY and CDR2 as SVGEGT. CDR3 DNA sequence: TGTGCCAGCAGTTACCCGAACTATGGCTACACCTTC. This sequence encodes CASSYPNYGYTF.

DNA for the CDR3: TGCAGTGCCCCCACCAGATACGAGCAGTACTTC. Translated: CSAPTRYEQYF. This chain uses TRBV20-1 with TRBJ2-7, with unresolved D. The CDR3 is 11 amino acids. Trimming removed 6 bases from V and 4 bases from J, with 10 bases in between. Germline assignment: CDR1 DFQATT and CDR2 SNEGSKA (reference sequence).

This rearrangement joins TRBV19 to TRBJ1-2; no definite D call. The CDR3 contains 12 residues. V was shortened by 4 bases and J by 3 bases, with 6 bases between the two germline ends. CDR1 is LNHDA and CDR2 is SQIVND in the germline V gene (reference sequence). CDR3 nucleotide sequence: TGTGCCAGTAGTACAACTTACTATGGCTACACCTTC. This codes for CASSTTYYGYTF. Filled out from reference TRBV19 and TRBJ1-2, the complete variable domain reads DGGITQSPKYLFRKEGQNVTLSCEQNLNHDAMYWYRQDPGQGLRLIYYSQIVNDFQKGDIAEGYSVSREKKESFPLTVTSAQKNPTAFYLCASSTTYYGYTFGSGTRLTVV.

The J gene is TRBJ2-2, the V gene TRBV9; tentative D call: TRBD1 (6 bases). Trimming cost V 4 bases and J 0 bases, with 22 bases left between them. CDR3 size: 19 residues. The germline gives CDR1 SGDLS, CDR2 YYNGEE. This CDR3 is CASSQGNFLGTSNTGELFF. The CDR3 bases are TGTGCCAGCAGCCAGGGTAATTTCTTGGGGACATCGAACACCGGGGAGCTGTTTTTT.

Details on this clone: This sample includes further DNA sequences coding for the same CDR3. This chain uses TRBV19 with TRBJ2-3; 7 nucleotides agree with TRBD2. V lost 3 bases to trimming and J lost 1 base; unmatched junction nucleotides: 1. Germline values: CDR1 LNHDA, CDR2 SQIVND (reference sequence). The CDR3 is made up of 14 amino acids. The CDR3 loop reads CASSMAGGTDTQYF. The CDR3, as DNA: TGTGCCAGTAGTATGGCGGGGGGCACAGATACGCAGTATTTT.

The rearrangement links TRBV5-1 to TRBJ2-3; D may be TRBD2 (6 bases). The CDR3 is 13 residues long. CDR1 is SGHRS, CDR2 YFSETQ, per germline. Trimming removed 2 bases from V and 6 bases from J, with 10 bases in between. The CDR3 DNA reads as TGCGCCAGCAGCTTCAACAGCGGGGATACGCAGTATTTT. Translated, it gives CASSFNSGDTQYF.

The V and J genes are TRBV15 and TRBJ1-2, with TRBD1 matching 8 bases. V lost 11 bases and J lost 0; bases outside the gene matches: 14. This CDR3 comprises 16 residues. CDR1 and CDR2 from the germline V gene are LNHNV and YYDKDF (reference sequence). The CDR3 protein is CAEKNPTGEANYGYTF. The CDR3 DNA is TGTGCCGAAAAGAACCCGACAGGGGAGGCTAACTATGGCTACACCTTC.

The sample holds a few counts of this clone. V usage is TRBV5-6 and J usage is TRBJ1-5; 7 positions match TRBD1. The CDR3 totals 14 residues. V was pared by 4 bases and J by 4 bases, with 5 bases of the junction left unmatched. Germline CDR1 reads SGHDT; CDR2 reads YYEEEE. The CDR3 DNA reads as TGTGCCAGCAGCCTAGGACAGGTTAATCAGCCCCAGCATTTT. Its translation is CASSLGQVNQPQHF.

The V gene is TRBV19, the J gene TRBJ2-7; 11 bases are shared with TRBD2. The CDR3 runs 18 residues. Germline CDR1 and CDR2: LNHDA and SQIVND (reference sequence). V was clipped by 9 bases and J by 3 bases; unmatched bases: 19. CDR3 amino acids: CASRGLPSSGGRDYEQYF. Here the CDR3 DNA reads TGTGCCAGCCGGGGACTGCCTTCTAGCGGGGGGCGAGACTACGAGCAGTACTTC.